This T cell receptor beta chain was recorded in a study of technical replicates of blood from a few donors. Generated by immunoSEQ multiplex PCR, the TCRdb table keeps only in-frame clones and is missing some. The table has under 90,000 clones, 95% to 97% seen once. V lost 4 bases and J lost 2; bases outside the gene matches: 6. Looked up from germline, CDR1 is MNHNY and CDR2 is SVGAGI (reference sequence). The CDR3 consists of 16 residues. The sequenced sample was T cells isolated from PBMCs. The sequence was collected from a human donor in good health. V and J are TRBV6-6 and TRBJ1-5, with 9 bases matching TRBD1. Here the CDR3 reads CASSSRQGGGNQPQHF. The CDR3 DNA reads TGTGCCAGCAGTTCCAGACAGGGGGGGGGCAATCAGCCCCAGCATTTT.